Below, 12 T cell receptor beta chains from the same sample are listed, as sequenced in a study of blood T cell repertoires in COVID-19. Libraries were prepared by immunoSEQ multiplex PCR; TCRdb keeps only in-frame clonotypes and omits some of them. This sample has some 290,000 clones, with around four fifths found just once. Sequencing used peripheral blood. These receptors were collected from a man in his sixties who had recovered from COVID-19.

This rearrangement joins TRBV6-5 to TRBJ1-1; 10 nucleotides agree with TRBD1. The CDR3 spans 14 residues. CDR1 is MNHEY, CDR2 SVGAGI, per germline. Trimming removed 6 bases from V and 6 bases from J; junction bases left unmatched: 7. The CDR3 DNA reads as TGTGCCAGCAGGCCGTCGGGGACAGGGGCTGAAGCTTTCTTT. It yields the protein CASRPSGTGAEAFF.

The V gene is TRBV6-6, the J gene TRBJ1-5; TRBD1 matches 10 bases. Trimming at V came to 5 bases and at J to 11 bases, leaving 12 bases not matched to a gene. The CDR3 consists of 15 residues. Looked up from germline, CDR1 is MNHNY and CDR2 is SVGAGI (reference sequence). As DNA, the CDR3 is TGTGCCAGCAGTCGGGGGGACAGGGGAATCGGGGCCCAGCATTTT. It yields the protein CASSRGDRGIGAQHF.

The chain has TRBV19 and TRBJ2-3; TRBD1 matches at 7 bases. The ends lost 4 bases at V and 3 bases at J; junction bases unmatched: 7. CDR3 length: 15 amino acids. Germline assignment: CDR1 LNHDA and CDR2 SQIVND (reference sequence). CDR3 sequence (DNA): TGTGCCAGTAGTACTCCGACAGGGCTTACAGATACGCAGTATTTT. This sequence encodes CASSTPTGLTDTQYF.

The chain is built from TRBV7-2 and TRBJ2-5; D remains unclear. V dropped 5 bases and J dropped 11 bases, with 15 bases sitting between them. Looked up from germline, CDR1 is SGHTA and CDR2 is FQGNSA. This CDR3 spans 12 amino acids. CDR3 sequence reads: CASSLDMGRQYF. The CDR3 coding sequence is TGTGCCAGCAGCCTTGACATGGGCCGTCAGTACTTC. The full variable domain, rest sourced from reference TRBV7-2 and TRBJ2-5, is GAGVSQSPSNKVTEKGKDVELRCDPISGHTALYWYRQSLGQGLEFLIYFQGNSAPDKSGLPSDRFSAERTGGSVSTLTIQRTQQEDSAVYLCASSLDMGRQYFGPGTRLLVL.

This chain connects TRBV9 to TRBJ1-6, with D possibly being TRBD1 (5 bases). Germline assignment: CDR1 SGDLS and CDR2 YYNGEE. V was clipped by 1 base and J by 3 bases, with 8 bases between them. This CDR3 is 15 amino acids long. CDR3 in DNA: TGTGCCAGCAGCGTAAAAGGGGACTATAATTCACCCCTCCACTTT. This encodes CASSVKGDYNSPLHF.

V gene TRBV28 combines with J gene TRBJ1-2; D is ambiguous. Germline values: CDR1 MDHEN, CDR2 SYDVKM. Trimming left V 3 bases short and J 2 bases short, with 7 bases between. This CDR3 comprises 13 residues. The CDR3 coding sequence is TGTGCCAGCAGTTTGGGCACAAACTATGGCTACACCTTC. Amino acids: CASSLGTNYGYTF.

The chain joins TRBV5-6 to TRBJ1-5; no definite D call. CDR3 length: 14 residues. Trimming removed 3 bases from V and 4 bases from J, with 11 bases in between. Germline V CDR1 and CDR2: SGHDT, YYEEEE. This CDR3 is CASSSLLVNQPQHF. In nucleotides, the CDR3 is TGTGCCAGCAGCTCCCTTTTAGTTAATCAGCCCCAGCATTTT.

The chain is built from TRBV20-1 and TRBJ2-7; D gene uncertain. This CDR3 has 11 amino acids. The ends were cut back, 3 bases at V and 6 bases at J, with 9 bases in the middle. Germline V lookup: CDR1 DFQATT, CDR2 SNEGSKA (reference sequence). The CDR3 nucleotides are TGCAGTGCTAGTTTTGGGCCCGAGCAGTACTTC. Protein sequence: CSASFGPEQYF.

The CDR3 DNA reads TGTGCCAGCAGCCTCCGGACAGGTTCCTACGAGCAGTACTTC. Translation gives CASSLRTGSYEQYF. This chain joins TRBV28 and TRBJ2-7; 7 nucleotides align to TRBD1. Looked up from germline, CDR1 is MDHEN and CDR2 is SYDVKM. The ends lost 6 bases at V and 1 base at J; junction bases unmatched: 6. This CDR3 has 14 residues.

This clone was seen more than once but under ten times. V usage is TRBV27 and J usage is TRBJ2-7; tentative D call: TRBD1 (6 bases). V dropped 7 bases and J dropped 0 bases, with 13 bases sitting between them. Germline V gene lookup returns CDR1 MNHEY and CDR2 SMNVEV (reference sequence). The CDR3 consists of 14 residues. CDR3 sequence reads: CASKTGLSSYEQYF. In DNA, the CDR3 is TGTGCCAGCAAGACAGGACTCAGCTCCTACGAGCAGTACTTC.

V gene TRBV27 combines with J gene TRBJ2-7, with a possible D match to TRBD1 (7 bases). The V gene lost 3 bases and the J gene lost 5 bases, with 17 bases spanning the gap. CDR3 length: 15 residues. Germline V gives CDR1 MNHEY, CDR2 SMNVEV (reference sequence). The CDR3 protein is CASSLAGGILDEQYF. CDR3 DNA: TGTGCCAGCAGTTTGGCAGGGGGGATCCTTGACGAGCAGTACTTC.

The rearrangement links TRBV28 to TRBJ2-3; 10 bases align to TRBD1. J gave up 3 bases and V 2 bases, and 2 bases lay outside the gene matches. The CDR3 length is 15 residues. Germline V gene sequence: CDR1 MDHEN, CDR2 SYDVKM. CDR3 amino acids: CASSLGTGVTDTQYF. CDR3 bases: TGTGCCAGCAGTTTAGGGACAGGGGTTACAGATACGCAGTATTTT.